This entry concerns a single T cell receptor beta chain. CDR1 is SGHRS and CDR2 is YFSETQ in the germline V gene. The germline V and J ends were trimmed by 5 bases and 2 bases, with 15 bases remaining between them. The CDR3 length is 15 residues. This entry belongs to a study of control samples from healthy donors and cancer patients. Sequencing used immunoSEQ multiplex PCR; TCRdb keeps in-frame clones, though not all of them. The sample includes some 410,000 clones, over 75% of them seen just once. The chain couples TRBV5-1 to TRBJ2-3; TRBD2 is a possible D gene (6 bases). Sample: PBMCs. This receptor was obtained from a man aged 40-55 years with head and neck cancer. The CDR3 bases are TGCGCCAGCAGTGCGGGGATAGCGGTCACAGATACGCAGTATTTT. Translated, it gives CASSAGIAVTDTQYF.